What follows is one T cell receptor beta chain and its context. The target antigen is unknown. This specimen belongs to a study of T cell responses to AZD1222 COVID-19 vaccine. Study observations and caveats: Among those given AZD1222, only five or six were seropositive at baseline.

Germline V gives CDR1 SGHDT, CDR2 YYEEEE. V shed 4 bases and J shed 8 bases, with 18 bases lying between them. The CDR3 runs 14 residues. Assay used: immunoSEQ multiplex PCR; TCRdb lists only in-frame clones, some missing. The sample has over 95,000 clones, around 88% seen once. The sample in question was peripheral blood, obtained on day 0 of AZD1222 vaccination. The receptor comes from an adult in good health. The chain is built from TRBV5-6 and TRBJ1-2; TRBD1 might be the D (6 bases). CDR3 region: CASSVLQGRLGYTF. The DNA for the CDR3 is TGTGCCAGCAGCGTGCTACAGGGAAGACTGGGCTACACCTTC.